Following are 8 T cell receptor beta chains from one sample sequenced in a study of T and B cells in COVID-19 patients. Multiplex PCR with BIOMED2 TRB-A/B primer pools amplified TRB rearrangements. TCRdb fed the multiplex PCR reads into MiXCR, producing one record per CDR3 protein. The sample has just over 7,000 distinct CDR3 sequences; 25% to 35% are singletons. Each TRB amplification used 250-500 ng of genomic DNA from blood. Sequenced input: blood. These TCRs come from a human donor with active COVID-19.

The chain links TRBV29-1 to TRBJ1-2; TRBD1 is a possible D gene (6 bases). There are 14 residues in the CDR3. The germline V gene encodes CDR1 SQVTM and CDR2 ANQGSEA. The CDR3 region is CRRGGGPPHRGYTF. Written as DNA, the CDR3 is TGCAGACGAGGGGGGGGCCCTCCCCATCGGGGCTACACCTTC.

This rearrangement joins TRBV5-6 to TRBJ2-3; the D is unclear. From germline, CDR1 is SGHDT and CDR2 YYEEEE. Trimming removed 4 bases at V and 2 bases at J, with 8 bases between. The CDR3 sequence is 13 residues long. CDR3: CASSIHITDTQYF. The CDR3 nucleotides are TGTGCCAGCAGCATCCATATCACAGATACGCAGTATTTT. Drawing the rest from reference TRBV5-6 and TRBJ2-3, the complete variable domain is DAGVTQSPTHLIKTRGQQVTLRCSPKSGHDTVSWYQQALGQGPQFIFQYYEEEERQRGNFPDRFSGHQFPNYSSELNVNALLLGDSALYLCASSIHITDTQYFGPGTRLTVL.

This clonotype came up a few times. One base away lies a much larger clone, so this may be a sequencing read error. The chain couples TRBV19 to TRBJ2-7; D remains ambiguous. With 1 base removed from V and 3 bases from J, the gap between germline ends came to 7 bases. The CDR3 is made up of 13 amino acids. From germline, CDR1 is LNHDA and CDR2 SQIVND (reference sequence). The DNA of the CDR3 is TGTGCCAGTAGTATAGTTGGCAGCTACGAGCAGTACGTC. Protein sequence: CASSIVGSYEQYV.

The V and J genes are TRBV20-1 and TRBJ2-3; D may correspond to TRBD1 or TRBD2 (6 bases each). The CDR3 has 17 amino acids. The V and J ends lost 3 bases and 2 bases respectively, with 21 bases between them. Germline V gene data show CDR1 as DFQATT and CDR2 as SNEGSKA (reference sequence). The CDR3 region is CSARGGAGWGTTDTQYF. In DNA form, the CDR3 reads TGCAGTGCTAGGGGGGGCGCAGGGTGGGGGACCACAGATACGCAGTATTTT.

This chain connects TRBV27 to TRBJ2-3; 7 nucleotides line up with TRBD2. V lost 3 bases, J lost 6 bases, and 3 bases stayed unmatched. This CDR3 contains 13 residues. CDR1 MNHEY and CDR2 SMNVEV come from the germline V gene (reference sequence). The CDR3 reads CASSFGGGDTQYF. CDR3 coding DNA: TGTGCCAGCAGTTTTGGGGGGGGGGATACGCAGTATTTT.

The chain has TRBV7-9 and TRBJ1-2; possibly TRBD1 for D (5 bases). The CDR3 is 15 residues long. Trimming shortened V by 4 bases and J by 4 bases, and 16 bases separated the two germline ends. Germline assignment: CDR1 SEHNR and CDR2 FQNEAQ (reference sequence). The chain's CDR3 is CASSSLQEQIYGYTF. The CDR3 nucleotides read TGTGCCAGCAGCTCCCTACAGGAGCAAATCTATGGCTACACCTTC.

The chain carries TRBV6-2 or TRBV6-3 and TRBJ1-5, with D perhaps TRBD1 (6 bases). This CDR3 is 17 amino acids long. Germline V gene lookup returns CDR1 MNHEY and CDR2 SVGEGT. With 1 base removed from V and 0 bases from J, the gap between germline ends came to 13 bases. CDR3 in DNA: TGTGCCAGCAGTTACTGGTGGGGGCCAAATAGCAATCAGCCCCAGCATTTT. This sequence encodes CASSYWWGPNSNQPQHF.

V is TRBV6-1 and J is TRBJ2-3; D is possibly TRBD2 (5 bases). V lost 8 bases to trimming and J lost 2 bases, with 35 bases between them. This CDR3 comprises 21 residues. CDR1 is MNHNS and CDR2 is SASEGT in the germline V gene. CDR3 protein: CASVHCPGLSSPLFATDTQYF. Here the CDR3 DNA reads TGTGCCAGCGTGCATTGCCCGGGGTTGTCCTCCCCACTCTTTGCCACAGATACGCAGTATTTT.